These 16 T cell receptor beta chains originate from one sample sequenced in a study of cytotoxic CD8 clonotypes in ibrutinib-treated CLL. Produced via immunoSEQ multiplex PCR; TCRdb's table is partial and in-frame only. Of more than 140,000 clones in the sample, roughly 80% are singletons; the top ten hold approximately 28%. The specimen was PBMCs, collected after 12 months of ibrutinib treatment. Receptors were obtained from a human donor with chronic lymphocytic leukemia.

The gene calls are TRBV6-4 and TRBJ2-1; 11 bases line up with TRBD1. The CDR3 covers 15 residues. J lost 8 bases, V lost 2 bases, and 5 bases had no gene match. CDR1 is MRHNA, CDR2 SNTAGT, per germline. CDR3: CASSDVGQGVYEQFF. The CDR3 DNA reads TGTGCCAGCAGTGACGTGGGACAGGGGGTGTATGAGCAGTTCTTC.

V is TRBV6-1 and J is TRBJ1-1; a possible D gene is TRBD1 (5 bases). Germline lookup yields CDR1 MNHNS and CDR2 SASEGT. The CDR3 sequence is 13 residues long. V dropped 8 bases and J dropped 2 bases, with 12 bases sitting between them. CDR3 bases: TGTGCCAGCGATCAGGGAGGTAACACTGAAGCTTTCTTT. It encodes CASDQGGNTEAFF.

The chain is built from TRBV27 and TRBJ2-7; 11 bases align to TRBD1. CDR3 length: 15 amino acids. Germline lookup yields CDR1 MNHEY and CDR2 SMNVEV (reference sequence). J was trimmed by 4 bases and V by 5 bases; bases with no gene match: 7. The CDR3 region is CASSPTGTGGYEQYF. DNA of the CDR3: TGTGCCAGCAGTCCGACCGGGACAGGGGGATACGAGCAGTACTTC.

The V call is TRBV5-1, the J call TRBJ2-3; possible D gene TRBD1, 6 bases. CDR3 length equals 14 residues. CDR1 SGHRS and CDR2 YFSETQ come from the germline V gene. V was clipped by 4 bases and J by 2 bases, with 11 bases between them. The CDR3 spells CASSEDSHTDTQYF. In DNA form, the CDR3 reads TGCGCCAGCAGCGAGGACAGTCACACAGATACGCAGTATTTT.

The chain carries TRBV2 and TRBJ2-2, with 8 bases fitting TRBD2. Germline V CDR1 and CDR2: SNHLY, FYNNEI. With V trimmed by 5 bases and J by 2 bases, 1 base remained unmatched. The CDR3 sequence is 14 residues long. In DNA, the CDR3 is TGTGCCAGCAGTAGCGGGAGAAACACCGGGGAGCTGTTTTTT. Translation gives CASSSGRNTGELFF. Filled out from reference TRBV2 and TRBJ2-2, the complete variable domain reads EPEVTQTPSHQVTQMGQEVILRCVPISNHLYFYWYRQILGQKVEFLVSFYNNEISEKSEIFDDQFSVERPDGSNFTLKIRSTKLEDSAMYFCASSSGRNTGELFFGEGSRLTVL.

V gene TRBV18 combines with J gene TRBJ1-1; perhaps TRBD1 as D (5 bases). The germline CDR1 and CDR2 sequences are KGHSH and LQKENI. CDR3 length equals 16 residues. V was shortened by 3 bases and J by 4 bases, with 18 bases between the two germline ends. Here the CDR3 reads CASSPGTGSLGTEAFF. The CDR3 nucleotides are TGTGCCAGCTCACCGGGGACTGGAAGCCTAGGCACTGAAGCTTTCTTT.

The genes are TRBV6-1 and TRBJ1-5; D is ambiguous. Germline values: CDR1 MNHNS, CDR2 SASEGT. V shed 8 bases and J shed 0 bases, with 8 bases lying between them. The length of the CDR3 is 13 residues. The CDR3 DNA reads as TGTGCCAGCGAGGAAATTAGCAATCAGCCCCAGCATTTT. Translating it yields CASEEISNQPQHF.

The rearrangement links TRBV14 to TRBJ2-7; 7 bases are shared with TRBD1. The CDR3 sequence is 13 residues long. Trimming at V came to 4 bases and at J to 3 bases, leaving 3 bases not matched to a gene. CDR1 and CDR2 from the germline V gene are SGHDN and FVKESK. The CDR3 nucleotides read TGTGCCAGCAGCCCGGGACAGTACTACGAGCAGTACTTC. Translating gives CASSPGQYYEQYF.

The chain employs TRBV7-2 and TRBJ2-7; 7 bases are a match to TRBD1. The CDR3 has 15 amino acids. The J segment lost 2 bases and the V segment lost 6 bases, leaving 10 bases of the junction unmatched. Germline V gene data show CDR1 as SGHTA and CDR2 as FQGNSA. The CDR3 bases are TGTGCCAGCAGGGGGACAGCCTCGATAGCCTACGAGCAGTACTTC. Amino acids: CASRGTASIAYEQYF.

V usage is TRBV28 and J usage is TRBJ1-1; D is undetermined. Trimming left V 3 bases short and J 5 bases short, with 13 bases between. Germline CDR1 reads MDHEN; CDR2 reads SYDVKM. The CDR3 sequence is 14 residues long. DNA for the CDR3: TGTGCCAGCAGTTTTTTCGATGGGGTAACTGAAGCTTTCTTT. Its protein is CASSFFDGVTEAFF. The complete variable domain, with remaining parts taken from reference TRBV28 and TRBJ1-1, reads DVKVTQSSRYLVKRTGEKVFLECVQDMDHENMFWYRQDPGLGLRLIYFSYDVKMKEKGDIPEGYSVSREKKERFSLILESASTNQTSMYLCASSFFDGVTEAFFGQGTRLTVV.

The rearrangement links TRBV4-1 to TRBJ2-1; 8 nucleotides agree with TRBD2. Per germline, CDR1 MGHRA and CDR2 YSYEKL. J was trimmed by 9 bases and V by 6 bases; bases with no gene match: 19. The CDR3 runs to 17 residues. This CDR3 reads CASRPTSGAERTPEQFF. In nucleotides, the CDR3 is TGCGCCAGCAGGCCCACTAGCGGCGCCGAACGTACGCCTGAGCAGTTCTTC.

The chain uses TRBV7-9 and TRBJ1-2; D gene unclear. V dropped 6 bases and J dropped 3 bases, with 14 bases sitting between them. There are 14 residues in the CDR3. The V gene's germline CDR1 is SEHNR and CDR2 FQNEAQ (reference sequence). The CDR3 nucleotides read TGTGCCAGCAGTCATAAGACTGACTACTATGGCTACACCTTC. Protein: CASSHKTDYYGYTF.

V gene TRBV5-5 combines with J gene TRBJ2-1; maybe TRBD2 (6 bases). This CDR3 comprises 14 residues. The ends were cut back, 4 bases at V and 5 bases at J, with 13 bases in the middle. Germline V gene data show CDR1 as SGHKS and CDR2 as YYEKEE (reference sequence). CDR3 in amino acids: CASSGASANNEQFF. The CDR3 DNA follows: TGTGCCAGCAGCGGGGCTAGCGCTAACAATGAGCAGTTCTTC. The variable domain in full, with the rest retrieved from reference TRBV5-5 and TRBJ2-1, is DAGVTQSPTHLIKTRGQQVTLRCSPISGHKSVSWYQQVLGQGPQFIFQYYEKEERGRGNFPDRFSARQFPNYSSELNVNALLLGDSALYLCASSGASANNEQFFGPGTRLTVL.

In DNA form, the CDR3 reads TGTGCCAGCTCTCAGGGAGGGACAGCGGATGGCTACACCTTC. Protein product: CASSQGGTADGYTF. This chain links TRBV7-3 with TRBJ1-2, with TRBD1 matching 7 bases. V lost 8 bases and J lost 6; bases outside the gene matches: 12. The CDR3 length is 14 residues. Germline V lookup: CDR1 SGHTA, CDR2 FQGTGA.

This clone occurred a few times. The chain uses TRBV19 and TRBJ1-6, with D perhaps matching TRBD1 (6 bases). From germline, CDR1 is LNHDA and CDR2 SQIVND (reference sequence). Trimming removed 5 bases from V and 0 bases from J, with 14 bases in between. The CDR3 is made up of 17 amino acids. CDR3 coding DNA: TGTGCCAGTAGTCCCCGGGACAAGAGCTCCTATAATTCACCCCTCCACTTT. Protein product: CASSPRDKSSYNSPLHF.

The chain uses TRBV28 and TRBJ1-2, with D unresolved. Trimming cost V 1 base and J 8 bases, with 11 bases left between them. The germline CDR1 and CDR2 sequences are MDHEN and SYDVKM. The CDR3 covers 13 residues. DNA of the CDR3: TGTGCCAGCAGTTTATTTGAGGGCGCGGGCTACACCTTC. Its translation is CASSLFEGAGYTF.